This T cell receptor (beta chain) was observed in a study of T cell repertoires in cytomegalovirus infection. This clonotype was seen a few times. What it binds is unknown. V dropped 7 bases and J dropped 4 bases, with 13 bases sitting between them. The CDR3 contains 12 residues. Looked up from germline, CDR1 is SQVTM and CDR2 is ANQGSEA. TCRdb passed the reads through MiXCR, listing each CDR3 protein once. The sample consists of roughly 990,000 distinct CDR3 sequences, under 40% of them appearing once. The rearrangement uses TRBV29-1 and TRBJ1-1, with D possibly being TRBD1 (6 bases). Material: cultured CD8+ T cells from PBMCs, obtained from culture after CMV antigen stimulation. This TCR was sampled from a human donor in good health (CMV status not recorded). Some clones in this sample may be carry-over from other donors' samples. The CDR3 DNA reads TGCAGCGACCTCAGGGGTGCCACTGAAGCTTTCTTT. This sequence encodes CSDLRGATEAFF.